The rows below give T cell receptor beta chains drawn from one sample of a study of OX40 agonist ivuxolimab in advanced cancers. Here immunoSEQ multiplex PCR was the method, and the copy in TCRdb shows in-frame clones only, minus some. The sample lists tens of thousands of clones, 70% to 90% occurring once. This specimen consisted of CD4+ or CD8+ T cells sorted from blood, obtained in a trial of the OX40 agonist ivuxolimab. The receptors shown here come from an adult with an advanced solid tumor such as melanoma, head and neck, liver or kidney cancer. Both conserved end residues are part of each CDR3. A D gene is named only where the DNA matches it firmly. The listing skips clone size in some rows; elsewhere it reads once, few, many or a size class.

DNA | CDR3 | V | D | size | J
TGCGCCAGCAGCTTGGGAGTGGGGACAGCTTACAATGAGCAGTTCTTC | CASSLGVGTAYNEQFF | TRBV5-1 | TRBD1 | NA | TRBJ2-1
TGTGCCAGCAGTCCACGGACCACGGTCGGCTATGGCTACACCTTC | CASSPRTTVGYGYTF | TRBV6-1 | NA | NA | TRBJ1-2
TGTGCCAGCAGTTTAGGACTAGCGGTGGCGACCCAGTACTTC | CASSLGLAVATQYF | TRBV6-5 | TRBD2 | few | TRBJ2-5
TGCGCCAGCAGCTTGGCAGCGGGTAACCCCTACAATGAGCAGTTCTTC | CASSLAAGNPYNEQFF | TRBV5-1 | NA | NA | TRBJ2-1
TGCGCCAGCAGCACGACAGGTACTAGCACAGATACGCAGTATTTT | CASSTTGTSTDTQYF | TRBV5-1 | NA | NA | TRBJ2-3
TGTGCCATCAGTAGCCGAGGGGATAGCAATCAGCCCCAGCATTTT | CAISSRGDSNQPQHF | TRBV10-3 | NA | NA | TRBJ1-5
TGTGCCAGCAGCCAAGAGGCAGGGAAAGCTTTCTTT | CASSQEAGKAFF | TRBV4-2 | NA | NA | TRBJ1-1
TGCGCCAGCAGCCGGCCGGGACAGGGGAACACTGAAGCTTTCTTT | CASSRPGQGNTEAFF | TRBV5-1 | TRBD1 | once | TRBJ1-1
TGTGCCAGCAGTGCAAGGGGACGCTTGCGCGAAAAACTGTTTTTT | CASSARGRLREKLFF | TRBV25-1 | NA | NA | TRBJ1-4
TGTGCCAGCAGCTCACCCTTAGCGGGGCCGGCAGATACGCAGTATTTT | CASSSPLAGPADTQYF | TRBV5-8 | TRBD2 | NA | TRBJ2-3
TGTGCCAGTAGTATGTCGGGAACCTACGAGCAGTACTTC | CASSMSGTYEQYF | TRBV19 | NA | NA | TRBJ2-7
TGTGCCTGGACCCCAGGGGAATCACCCCTCCACTTT | CAWTPGESPLHF | TRBV30 | NA | few | TRBJ1-6
TGTGCCAGCAGCTTGGTCGCTAGCGGGGGAGATACGCAGTATTTT | CASSLVASGGDTQYF | TRBV5-4 | TRBD2 | NA | TRBJ2-3
TGTGCCAGCAGCTTTGTTGACAGGGGCAACTATGGCTACACCTTC | CASSFVDRGNYGYTF | TRBV5-6 | TRBD1 | NA | TRBJ1-2
TGTGCCAGTAGTATTCCCCCGGGGGGGCGGGTGGTTACCCTCCCGAGAGGTTGGCATTTT | CASSIPPGGRVVTLPRGWHF | TRBV19 | NA | NA | TRBJ1-5
TGCGCCAGCAGTGAGTCTGGGTGGAACAATGAGCAGTTCTTC | CASSESGWNNEQFF | TRBV10-1 | NA | NA | TRBJ2-1
TGTGCCAGCAGCTCGGGACTAGCGGGGGCCAATCCTAGCACAGATACGCAGTATTTT | CASSSGLAGANPSTDTQYF | TRBV7-7 | TRBD2 | NA | TRBJ2-3
TGCAGTGCAAGGGCCTACGAGCAGTACTTC | CSARAYEQYF | TRBV20-1 | NA | NA | TRBJ2-7
TGTGCCAGCAGTGAAATTTACCACCCTTACAATGAGCAGTTCTTC | CASSEIYHPYNEQFF | TRBV6-1 | NA | NA | TRBJ2-1
TGCGCCAGCAGCCCCCAAGATGGGCGGGGGAATGAGCAGTTCTTC | CASSPQDGRGNEQFF | TRBV5-1 | TRBD2 | NA | TRBJ2-1
TGCAGCGTTGTAGTAACTAGCCGCGGGACAGATACGCAGTATTTT | CSVVVTSRGTDTQYF | TRBV29-1 | NA | NA | TRBJ2-3
TGTGCCAGTAGTATAGATCTGAGCGGGTACTACAATGAGCAGTTCTTC | CASSIDLSGYYNEQFF | TRBV19 | NA | few | TRBJ2-1
TGTGCCAGCAACGCACTAGCGCTTAGCTCCTACGAGCAGTACTTC | CASNALALSSYEQYF | TRBV7-8 | TRBD2 | NA | TRBJ2-7
TGTGCCAGCAGCTCCAAAGGGGACTTAGGCGAGCAGTACTTC | CASSSKGDLGEQYF | TRBV9 | NA | NA | TRBJ2-7
TGTGCCAGCAGCTTAGAAGGGAGAGATACGCAGTATTTT | CASSLEGRDTQYF | TRBV11-2 | NA | NA | TRBJ2-3
TGTGCCAGCAGCCTAGGGGGGGTCCAAGAAAAACTGTTTTTT | CASSLGGVQEKLFF | TRBV13 | NA | NA | TRBJ1-4
TGCGCCAGCAGCTGGGTACAGGGTGGGGGCTACGAGCAGTACTTC | CASSWVQGGGYEQYF | TRBV5-1 | NA | NA | TRBJ2-7
TGTGCCAGCAGCGTAGTAGTAACTAACTCTGGGGCCAACGTCCTGACTTTC | CASSVVVTNSGANVLTF | TRBV9 | NA | NA | TRBJ2-6
TGTGCCAGCAGTGGGGGGGACAGAAGAGGAAACACCATATATTTT | CASSGGDRRGNTIYF | TRBV6-1 | TRBD1 | NA | TRBJ1-3
TGTGCCATCAGTAAGGGCGGGGGGGCCGGTACAGATACGCAGTATTTT | CAISKGGGAGTDTQYF | TRBV10-3 | TRBD2 | NA | TRBJ2-3
TGTGCCAGCAGCAAAGGTCACAGGGGGGATTCATACGAGCAGTACTTC | CASSKGHRGDSYEQYF | TRBV21-1 | NA | few | TRBJ2-7
TGTGCCAGTAAGCCCAGGAGCATAGAGGGCTACACCTTC | CASKPRSIEGYTF | TRBV19 | NA | NA | TRBJ1-2
TGTGCCAGCAGTGAACAGGGGGCTGGCACCGGGGAGCTGTTTTTT | CASSEQGAGTGELFF | TRBV2 | TRBD1 | NA | TRBJ2-2
TGTGCCAGCAGCCCTGGCCGGGACAGGTCGTATCAGCCCCAGCATTTT | CASSPGRDRSYQPQHF | TRBV7-8 | TRBD1 | NA | TRBJ1-5